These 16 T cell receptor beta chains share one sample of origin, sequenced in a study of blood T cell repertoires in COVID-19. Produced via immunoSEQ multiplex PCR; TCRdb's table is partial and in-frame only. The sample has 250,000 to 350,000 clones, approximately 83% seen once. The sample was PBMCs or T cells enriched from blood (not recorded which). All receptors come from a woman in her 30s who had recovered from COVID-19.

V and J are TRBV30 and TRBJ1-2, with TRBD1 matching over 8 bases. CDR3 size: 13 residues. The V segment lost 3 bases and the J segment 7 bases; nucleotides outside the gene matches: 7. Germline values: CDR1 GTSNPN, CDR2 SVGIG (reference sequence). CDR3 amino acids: CAWSLQGAGGYTF. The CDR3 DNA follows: TGTGCCTGGAGCCTTCAGGGGGCAGGTGGCTACACCTTC.

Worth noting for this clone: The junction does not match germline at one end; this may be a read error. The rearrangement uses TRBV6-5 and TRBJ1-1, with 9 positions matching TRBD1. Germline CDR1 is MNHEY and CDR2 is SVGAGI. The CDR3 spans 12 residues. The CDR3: CASSYSGTGMNF. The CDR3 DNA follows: TGTGCCAGCAGCTACTCCGGGACAGGGATGAACTTT.

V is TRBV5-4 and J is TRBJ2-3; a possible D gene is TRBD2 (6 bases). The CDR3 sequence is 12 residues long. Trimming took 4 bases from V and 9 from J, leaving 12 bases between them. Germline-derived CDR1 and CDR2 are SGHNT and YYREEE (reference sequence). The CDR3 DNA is TGTGCCAGCAGCCCTCCGGGGGACACGCAGTATTTT. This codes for CASSPPGDTQYF. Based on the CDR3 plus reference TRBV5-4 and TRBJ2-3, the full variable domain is ETGVTQSPTHLIKTRGQQVTLRCSSQSGHNTVSWYQQALGQGPQFIFQYYREEENGRGNFPPRFSGLQFPNYSSELNVNALELDDSALYLCASSPPGDTQYFGPGTRLTVL.

In DNA, the CDR3 is TGCGCCAGCAACTCATTTTACAATGAGCAGTTCTTC. Encoded protein: CASNSFYNEQFF. V gene TRBV5-1 combines with J gene TRBJ2-1; D is uncertain. CDR3 length equals 12 residues. Trimming stripped 6 bases from V and 4 bases from J, with 8 bases between. Germline values: CDR1 SGHRS, CDR2 YFSETQ. The whole variable domain, filled in from reference TRBV5-1 and TRBJ2-1, reads KAGVTQTPRYLIKTRGQQVTLSCSPISGHRSVSWYQQTPGQGLQFLFEYFSETQRNKGNFPGRFSGRQFSNSRSEMNVSTLELGDSALYLCASNSFYNEQFFGPGTRLTVL.

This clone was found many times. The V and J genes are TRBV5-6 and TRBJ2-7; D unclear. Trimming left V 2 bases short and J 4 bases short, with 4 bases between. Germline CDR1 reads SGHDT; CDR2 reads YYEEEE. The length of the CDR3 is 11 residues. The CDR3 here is CASSFNYEQYF. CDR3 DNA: TGTGCCAGCAGCTTTAATTACGAGCAGTACTTC.

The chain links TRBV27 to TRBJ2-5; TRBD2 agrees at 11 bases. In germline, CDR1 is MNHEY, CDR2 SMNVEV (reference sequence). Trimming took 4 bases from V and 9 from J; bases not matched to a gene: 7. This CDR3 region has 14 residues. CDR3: CASSSGLAVPAQYF. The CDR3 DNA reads TGTGCCAGCAGTTCGGGACTAGCGGTGCCCGCCCAGTACTTC.

The CDR3 protein is CASSLGGGSNQPQHF. In DNA form, the CDR3 reads TGCGCCAGCAGCTTGGGCGGAGGGAGCAATCAGCCCCAGCATTTT. The chain combines TRBV5-1 with TRBJ1-5; D is undetermined. V lost 0 bases and J 1 base, leaving 8 bases between the germline ends. Germline V lookup: CDR1 SGHRS, CDR2 YFSETQ. The CDR3 is 15 amino acids.

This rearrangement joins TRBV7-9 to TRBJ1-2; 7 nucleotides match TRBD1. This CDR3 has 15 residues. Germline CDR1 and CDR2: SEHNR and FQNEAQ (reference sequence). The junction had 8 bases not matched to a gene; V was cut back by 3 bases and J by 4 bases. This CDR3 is CASSLAGGKFYGYTF. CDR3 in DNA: TGTGCCAGCAGCTTGGCAGGGGGGAAATTCTATGGCTACACCTTC.

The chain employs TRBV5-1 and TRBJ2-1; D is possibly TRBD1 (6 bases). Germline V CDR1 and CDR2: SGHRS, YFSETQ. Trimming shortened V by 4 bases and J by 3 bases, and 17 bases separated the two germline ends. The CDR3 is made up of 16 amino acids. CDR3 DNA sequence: TGCGCCAGCAGCGTACGACAGGAAATAGTCTACAATGAGCAGTTCTTC. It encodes CASSVRQEIVYNEQFF.

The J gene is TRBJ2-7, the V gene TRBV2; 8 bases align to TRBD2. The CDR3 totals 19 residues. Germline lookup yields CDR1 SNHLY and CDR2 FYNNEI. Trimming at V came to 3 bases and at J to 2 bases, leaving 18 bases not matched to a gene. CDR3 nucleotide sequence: TGTGCCAGCAGTGAGCTTATATTTGCCGGGAGGGCCTCGCCCTACGAGCAGTACTTC. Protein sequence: CASSELIFAGRASPYEQYF. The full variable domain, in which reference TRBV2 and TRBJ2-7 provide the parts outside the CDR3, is EPEVTQTPSHQVTQMGQEVILRCVPISNHLYFYWYRQILGQKVEFLVSFYNNEISEKSEIFDDQFSVERPDGSNFTLKIRSTKLEDSAMYFCASSELIFAGRASPYEQYFGPGTRLTVT.

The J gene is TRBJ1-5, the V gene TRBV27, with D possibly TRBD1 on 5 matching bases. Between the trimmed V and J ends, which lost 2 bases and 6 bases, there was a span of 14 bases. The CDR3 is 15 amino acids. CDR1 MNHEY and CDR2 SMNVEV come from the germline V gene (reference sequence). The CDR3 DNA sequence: TGTGCCAGCAGTTTAAGCGGGACCCCATCTCAGCCCCAGCATTTT. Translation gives CASSLSGTPSQPQHF.

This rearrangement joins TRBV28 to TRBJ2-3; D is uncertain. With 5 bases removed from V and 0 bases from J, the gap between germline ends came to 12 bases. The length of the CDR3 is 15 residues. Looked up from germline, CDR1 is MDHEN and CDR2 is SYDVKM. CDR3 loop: CASSVPTRSTDTQYF. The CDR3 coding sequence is TGTGCCAGCAGTGTCCCCACACGTAGCACAGATACGCAGTATTTT.

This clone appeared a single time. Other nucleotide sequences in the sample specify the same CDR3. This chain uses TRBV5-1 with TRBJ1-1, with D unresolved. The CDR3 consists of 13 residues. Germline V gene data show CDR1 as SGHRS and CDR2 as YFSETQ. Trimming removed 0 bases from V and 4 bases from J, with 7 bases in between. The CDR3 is CASSLGAGTEAFF. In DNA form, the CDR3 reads TGCGCCAGCAGCTTGGGCGCCGGCACTGAAGCTTTCTTT.

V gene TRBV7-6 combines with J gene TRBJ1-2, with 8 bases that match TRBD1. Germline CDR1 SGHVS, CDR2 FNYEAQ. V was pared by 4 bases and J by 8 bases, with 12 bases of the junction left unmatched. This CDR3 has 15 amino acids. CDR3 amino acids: CASSSEDRDPRGYTF. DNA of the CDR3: TGTGCCAGCAGCTCCGAGGACAGGGACCCCCGCGGCTACACCTTC.

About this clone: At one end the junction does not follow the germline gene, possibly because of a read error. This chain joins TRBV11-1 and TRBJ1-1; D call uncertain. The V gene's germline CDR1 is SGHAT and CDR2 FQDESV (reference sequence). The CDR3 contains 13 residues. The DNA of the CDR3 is TGTGCCAGCAGTCGCTTAGCGGAGGACGGACCGCGGTTT. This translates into CASSRLAEDGPRF.

The CDR3 DNA is TGTGCCAGCAGCAGCCCGGGACAGGGGGGGGAAAAACTGTTTTTT. As protein: CASSSPGQGGEKLFF. The J gene is TRBJ1-4, the V gene TRBV11-2, with 11 bases lining up with TRBD1. With 5 bases clipped from V and 8 bases from J, the junction kept 7 bases outside the gene matches. Germline V lookup: CDR1 SGHAT, CDR2 FQNNGV. CDR3 length: 15 residues.